The rows below give T cell receptor beta chains drawn from one sample of a study of identical twins. TCRdb called the 5' RACE reads again in MiXCR, with one record for every CDR3 protein. The sample holds about 480,000 distinct CDR3 sequences; approximately 15% are singletons and the top ten take about 0.52%. The same data also contributed to another study, on yellow fever vaccine responses in identical twins.

The source material was CD4+ T cells sorted from blood. The source is a woman aged 18-30 years in good health. Both conserved end residues are part of each CDR3. The D gene is left open where the match is weak. The size entry is marked missing in some rows and otherwise reads once, few, many or a size class.

J: TRBJ2-3; size: many; V: TRBV6-1; D: .; DNA: TGTGCCAGCAGTCGTACAGGGACAGATACGCAGTATTTT; CDR3: CASSRTGTDTQYF
J: TRBJ2-7; size: many; V: TRBV10-1; D: .; DNA: TGCGCCAGCAGCGAGGGGTCCTACGAGCAGTACTTC; CDR3: CASSEGSYEQYF
J: TRBJ1-4; size: many; V: TRBV28; D: .; DNA: TGTGCCAGCAGTTCCCTACCAAGGCGAACGTATAGTGAAAAACTGTTTTTT; CDR3: CASSSLPRRTYSEKLFF
J: TRBJ2-1; size: .; V: TRBV7-9; D: .; DNA: TGTGCCAGCAGCTTAGGTGCTAGTGGGAACAATGAGCAGTTCTTC; CDR3: CASSLGASGNNEQFF
J: TRBJ2-1; size: many; V: TRBV29-1; D: TRBD2; DNA: TGCAGCGTTGTAGCGGGAGGCTCCTACAATGAGCAGTTCTTC; CDR3: CSVVAGGSYNEQFF
J: TRBJ2-3; size: few; V: TRBV4-3; D: .; DNA: TGCGCCAGCAGCCAAGATCCTCTAGGGGATACGCAGTATTTT; CDR3: CASSQDPLGDTQYF
J: TRBJ2-1; size: .; V: TRBV2; D: .; DNA: TGTGCCAGCAGTGGTGGGCAGGGAGGTTACAATGAGCAGTTCTTC; CDR3: CASSGGQGGYNEQFF
J: TRBJ2-1; size: .; V: TRBV20-1; D: .; DNA: TGCAGTGCTAGAGGTGGGATCTATGAGCAGTTCTTC; CDR3: CSARGGIYEQFF
J: TRBJ2-7; size: few; V: TRBV14; D: TRBD1; DNA: TGTGCCAGCAGCCAAGCGGCTCGGACAGGGTCCTACGAGCAGTACTTC; CDR3: CASSQAARTGSYEQYF
J: TRBJ2-6; size: .; V: TRBV12-3/TRBV12-4; D: TRBD1; DNA: TGTGCCAGCAGTTTGAGGACAGGGGGTACTGGGGCCAACGTCCTGACTTTC; CDR3: CASSLRTGGTGANVLTF
J: TRBJ2-3; size: few; V: TRBV29-1; D: .; DNA: TGCAGCGTCGCCTGGGGGCTGAACACAGATACGCAGTATTTT; CDR3: CSVAWGLNTDTQYF
J: TRBJ2-1; size: .; V: TRBV3-1; D: TRBD2; DNA: TGTGCCAGCAGCCCAATCCTAGCGGGCTCCTACAATGAGCAGTTCTTC; CDR3: CASSPILAGSYNEQFF
J: TRBJ1-2; size: many; V: TRBV12-3/TRBV12-4; D: .; DNA: TGTGCCAGCAGCCCATGGGCTAACTATGGCTACACCTTC; CDR3: CASSPWANYGYTF
J: TRBJ2-1; size: .; V: TRBV12-3/TRBV12-4; D: .; DNA: TGTGCCAGCAGTTTCGGAGCGCGGTGGGACTACAATGAGCAGTTCTTC; CDR3: CASSFGARWDYNEQFF
J: TRBJ2-7; size: .; V: TRBV7-2; D: TRBD2; DNA: TGTGCCAGCAGCCCGGGGACTAGCGGAGTATACGAGCAGTACTTC; CDR3: CASSPGTSGVYEQYF
J: TRBJ1-1; size: few; V: TRBV5-1; D: .; DNA: TGCGCCAGCAGCTTGGACAGGGCGGGTGAAGCTTTCTTT; CDR3: CASSLDRAGEAFF
J: TRBJ2-1; size: .; V: TRBV5-6; D: .; DNA: TGTGCCAGCAGCTTGGCCTGGGCCCAGGGAAATGAGCAGTTCTTC; CDR3: CASSLAWAQGNEQFF
J: TRBJ2-1; size: few; V: TRBV5-6; D: TRBD1; DNA: TGTGCCAGCAGCGGCAGGGGGATAACAAGTGAGCAGTTCTTC; CDR3: CASSGRGITSEQFF
J: TRBJ2-7; size: .; V: TRBV20-1; D: TRBD2; DNA: TGCAGTGCTAGACCCGGGGGGGTCCACGAGCAGTACTTC; CDR3: CSARPGGVHEQYF
J: TRBJ2-1; size: few; V: TRBV7-2; D: TRBD2; DNA: TGTGCCAGCAGCTTATTAAAAGCGGGAGTGGATGAGCAGTTCTTC; CDR3: CASSLLKAGVDEQFF